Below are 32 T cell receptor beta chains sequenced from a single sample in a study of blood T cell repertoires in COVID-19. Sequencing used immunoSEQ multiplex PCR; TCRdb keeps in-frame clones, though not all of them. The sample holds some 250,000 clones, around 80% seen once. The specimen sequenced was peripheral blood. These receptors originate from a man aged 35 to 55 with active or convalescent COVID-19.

CDR3 coding DNA: TGTGCCAGCAGTTACCAGGGCTATGAGCAGTTCTTC. Protein: CASSYQGYEQFF. The chain employs TRBV6-5 and TRBJ2-1; tentative D call: TRBD1 (5 bases). In germline, CDR1 is MNHEY, CDR2 SVGAGI. The V gene lost 2 bases and the J gene lost 8 bases, with 7 bases spanning the gap. The CDR3 loop spans 12 amino acids.

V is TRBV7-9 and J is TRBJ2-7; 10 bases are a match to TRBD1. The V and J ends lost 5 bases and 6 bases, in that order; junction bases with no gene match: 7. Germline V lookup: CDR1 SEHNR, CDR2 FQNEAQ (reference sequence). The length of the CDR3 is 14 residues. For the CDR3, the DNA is TGTGCCAGCAGCCCTGGGACAGGGGCCCTCGAGCAGTACTTC. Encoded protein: CASSPGTGALEQYF.

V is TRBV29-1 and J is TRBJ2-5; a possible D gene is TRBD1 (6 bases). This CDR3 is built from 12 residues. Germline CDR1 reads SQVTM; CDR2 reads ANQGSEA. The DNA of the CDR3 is TGCAGTGTTTGGGCAGGGGTGAAGACCCAGTACTTC. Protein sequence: CSVWAGVKTQYF. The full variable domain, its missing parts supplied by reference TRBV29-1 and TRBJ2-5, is SAVISQKPSRDICQRGTSLTIQCQVDSQVTMMFWYRQQPGQSLTLIATANQGSEATYESGFVIDKFPISRPNLTFSTLTVSNMSPEDSSIYLCSVWAGVKTQYFGPGTRLLVL.

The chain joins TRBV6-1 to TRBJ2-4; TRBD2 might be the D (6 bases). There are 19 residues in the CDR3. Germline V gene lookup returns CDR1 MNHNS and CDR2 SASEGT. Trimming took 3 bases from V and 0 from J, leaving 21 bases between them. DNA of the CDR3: TGTGCCAGCAGTGACGGCGGGACGGGTCAATCGCTAGCCAAAAACATTCAGTACTTC. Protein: CASSDGGTGQSLAKNIQYF.

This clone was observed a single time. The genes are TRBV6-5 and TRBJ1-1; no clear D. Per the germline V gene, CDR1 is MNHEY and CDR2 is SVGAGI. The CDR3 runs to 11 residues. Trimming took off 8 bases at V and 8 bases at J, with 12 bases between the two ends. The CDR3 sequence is CASPGGLEAFF. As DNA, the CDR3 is TGTGCCAGCCCCGGAGGGCTAGAAGCTTTCTTT.

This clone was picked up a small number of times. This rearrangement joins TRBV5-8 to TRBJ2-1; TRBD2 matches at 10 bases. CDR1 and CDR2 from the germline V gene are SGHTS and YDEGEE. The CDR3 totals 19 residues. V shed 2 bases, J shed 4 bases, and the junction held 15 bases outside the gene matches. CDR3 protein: CASSLVPQLAGGKYNEQFF. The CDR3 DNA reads TGTGCCAGCAGCTTAGTCCCTCAATTAGCGGGGGGAAAGTACAATGAGCAGTTCTTC.

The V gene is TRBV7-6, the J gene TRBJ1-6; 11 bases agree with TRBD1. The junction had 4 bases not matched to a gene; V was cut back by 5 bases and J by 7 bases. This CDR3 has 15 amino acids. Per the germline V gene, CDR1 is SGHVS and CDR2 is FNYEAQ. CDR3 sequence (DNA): TGTGCCAGCAGCCGAGGGACAGGGGGAAATTCACCCCTCCACTTT. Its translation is CASSRGTGGNSPLHF.

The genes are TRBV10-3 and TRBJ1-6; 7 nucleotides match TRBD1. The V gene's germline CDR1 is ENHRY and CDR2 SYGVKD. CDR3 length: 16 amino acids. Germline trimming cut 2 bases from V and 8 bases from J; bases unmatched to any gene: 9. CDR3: CAISEKDRTRDSPLHF. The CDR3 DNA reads TGTGCCATCAGTGAGAAGGACAGGACCAGGGATTCACCCCTCCACTTT.

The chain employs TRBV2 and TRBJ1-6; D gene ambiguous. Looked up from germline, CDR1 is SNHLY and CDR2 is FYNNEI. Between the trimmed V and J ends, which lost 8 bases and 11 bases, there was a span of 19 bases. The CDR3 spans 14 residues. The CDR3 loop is CASGRDSRWTPLHF. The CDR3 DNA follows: TGTGCCAGCGGGAGGGATAGTCGTTGGACACCCCTCCACTTT.

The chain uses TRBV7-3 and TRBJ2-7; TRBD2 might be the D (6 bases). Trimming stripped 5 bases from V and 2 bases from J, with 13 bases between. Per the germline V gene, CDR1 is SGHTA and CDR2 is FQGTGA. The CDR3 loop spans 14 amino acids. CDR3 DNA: TGTGCCAGCAGCCCGGGGACTTCCACCTACGAGCAGTACTTC. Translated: CASSPGTSTYEQYF.

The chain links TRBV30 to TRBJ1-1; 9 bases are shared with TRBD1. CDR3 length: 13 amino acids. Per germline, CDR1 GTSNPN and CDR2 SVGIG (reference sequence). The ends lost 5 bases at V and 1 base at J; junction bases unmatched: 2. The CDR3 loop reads CAWEGQGNTEAFF. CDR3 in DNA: TGTGCCTGGGAGGGACAGGGGAACACTGAAGCTTTCTTT.

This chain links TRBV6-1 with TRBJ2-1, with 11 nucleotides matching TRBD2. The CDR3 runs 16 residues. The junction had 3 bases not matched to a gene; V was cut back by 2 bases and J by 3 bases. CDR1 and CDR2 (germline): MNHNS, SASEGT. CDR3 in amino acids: CASSERGTSGYNEQFF. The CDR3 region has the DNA TGTGCCAGCAGTGAAAGGGGGACTAGCGGCTACAATGAGCAGTTCTTC.

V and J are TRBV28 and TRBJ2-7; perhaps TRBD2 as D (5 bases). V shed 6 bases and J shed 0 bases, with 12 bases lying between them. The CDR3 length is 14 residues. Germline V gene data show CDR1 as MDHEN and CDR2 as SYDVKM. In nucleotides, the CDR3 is TGTGCCAGCAGCCGGACGGGGAGCTCCTACGAGCAGTACTTC. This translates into CASSRTGSSYEQYF.

CDR3 loop: CAISDGSYTKGYTF. Written as DNA, the CDR3 is TGTGCCATCAGTGACGGCAGTTATACCAAGGGGTACACCTTC. The chain couples TRBV10-3 to TRBJ1-2, with a tentative D call TRBD1 (5 bases). The CDR3 covers 14 residues. Germline V lookup: CDR1 ENHRY, CDR2 SYGVKD. Trimming removed 3 bases from V and 11 bases from J, with 19 bases in between.

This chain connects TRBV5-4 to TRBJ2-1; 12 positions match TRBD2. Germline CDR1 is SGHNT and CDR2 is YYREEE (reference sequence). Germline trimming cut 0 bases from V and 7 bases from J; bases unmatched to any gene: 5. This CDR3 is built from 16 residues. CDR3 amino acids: CASSLGTSGTVNEQFF. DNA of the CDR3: TGTGCCAGCAGCTTGGGGACTAGCGGGACTGTGAATGAGCAGTTCTTC.

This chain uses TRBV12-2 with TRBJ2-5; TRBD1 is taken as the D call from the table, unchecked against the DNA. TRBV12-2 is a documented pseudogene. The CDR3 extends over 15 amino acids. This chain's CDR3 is CASITLTGEKETQYF. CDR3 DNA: TGTGCAAGTATAACGCTGACAGGGGAGAAAGAGACCCAGTACTTC.

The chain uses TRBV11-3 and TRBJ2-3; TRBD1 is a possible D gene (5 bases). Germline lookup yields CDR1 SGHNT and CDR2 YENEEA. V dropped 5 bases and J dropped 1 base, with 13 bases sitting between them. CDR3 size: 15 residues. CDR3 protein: CASSQYGQGTDTQYF. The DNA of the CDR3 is TGTGCCAGCAGCCAATACGGACAAGGCACAGATACGCAGTATTTT.

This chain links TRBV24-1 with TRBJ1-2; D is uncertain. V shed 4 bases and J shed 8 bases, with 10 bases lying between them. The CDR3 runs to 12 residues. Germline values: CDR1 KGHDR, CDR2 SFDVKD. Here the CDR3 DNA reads TGTGCCACCAGTGACCCCCACACCGGCTACACCTTC. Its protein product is CATSDPHTGYTF.

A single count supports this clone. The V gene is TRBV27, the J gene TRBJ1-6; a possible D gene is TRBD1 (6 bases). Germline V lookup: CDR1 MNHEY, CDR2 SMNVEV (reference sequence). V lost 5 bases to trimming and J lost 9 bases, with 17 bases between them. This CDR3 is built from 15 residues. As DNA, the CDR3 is TGTGCCAGCAGTATACAGGGAGATCTTGGTTCACCCCTCCACTTT. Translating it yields CASSIQGDLGSPLHF.

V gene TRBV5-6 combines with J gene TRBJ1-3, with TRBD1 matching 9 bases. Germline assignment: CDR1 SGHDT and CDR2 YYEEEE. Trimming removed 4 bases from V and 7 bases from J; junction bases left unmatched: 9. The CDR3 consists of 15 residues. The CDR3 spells CASSQSTGGWNTIYF. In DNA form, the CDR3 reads TGTGCCAGCAGCCAATCGACAGGGGGTTGGAACACCATATATTTT.

The CDR3, as DNA: TGTGCCAGCAGCTTGGCCCTCCACAGTGGAAACACCATATATTTT. Protein product: CASSLALHSGNTIYF. This chain connects TRBV5-6 to TRBJ1-3; D is uncertain. Trimming took off 0 bases at V and 3 bases at J, with 10 bases between the two ends. Germline lookup yields CDR1 SGHDT and CDR2 YYEEEE. This CDR3 is 15 amino acids long.

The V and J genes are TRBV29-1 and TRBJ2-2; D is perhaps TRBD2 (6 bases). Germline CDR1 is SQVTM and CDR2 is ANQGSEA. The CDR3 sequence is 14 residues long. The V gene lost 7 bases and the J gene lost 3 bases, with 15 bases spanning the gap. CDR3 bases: TGCAGCGCTATGCGCGGGAAGGACACCGGGGAGCTGTTTTTT. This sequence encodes CSAMRGKDTGELFF.

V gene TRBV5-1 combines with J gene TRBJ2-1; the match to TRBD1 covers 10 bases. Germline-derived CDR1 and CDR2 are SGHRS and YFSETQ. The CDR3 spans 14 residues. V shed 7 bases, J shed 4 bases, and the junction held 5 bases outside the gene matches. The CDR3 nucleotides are TGCGCCAGCCGAGGGGGACAGGGGTACAATGAGCAGTTCTTC. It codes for CASRGGQGYNEQFF.

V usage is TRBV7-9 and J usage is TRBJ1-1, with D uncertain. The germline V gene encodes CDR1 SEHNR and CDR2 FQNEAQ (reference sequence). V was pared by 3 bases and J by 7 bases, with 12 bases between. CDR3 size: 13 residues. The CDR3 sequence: CASSFLGRGEAFF. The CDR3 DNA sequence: TGTGCCAGCAGCTTCTTGGGGAGAGGTGAAGCTTTCTTT.

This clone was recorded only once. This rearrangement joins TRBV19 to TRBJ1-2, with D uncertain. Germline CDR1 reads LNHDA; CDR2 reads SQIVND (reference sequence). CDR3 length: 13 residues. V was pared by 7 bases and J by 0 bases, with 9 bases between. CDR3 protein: CASNPGSNYGYTF. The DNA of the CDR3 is TGTGCCAGTAATCCGGGGTCTAACTATGGCTACACCTTC.

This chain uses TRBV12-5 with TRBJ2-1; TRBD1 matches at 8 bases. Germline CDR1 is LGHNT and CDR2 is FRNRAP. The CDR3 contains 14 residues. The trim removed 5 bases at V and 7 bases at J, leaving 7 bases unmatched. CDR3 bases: TGTGCTAGTGGTCTCGGACAGGGCCTAAATGAGCAGTTCTTC. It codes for CASGLGQGLNEQFF. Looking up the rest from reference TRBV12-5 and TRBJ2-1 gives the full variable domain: DARVTQTPRHKVTEMGQEVTMRCQPILGHNTVFWYRQTMMQGLELLAYFRNRAPLDDSGMPKDRFSAEMPDATLATLKIQPSEPRDSAVYFCASGLGQGLNEQFFGPGTRLTVL.

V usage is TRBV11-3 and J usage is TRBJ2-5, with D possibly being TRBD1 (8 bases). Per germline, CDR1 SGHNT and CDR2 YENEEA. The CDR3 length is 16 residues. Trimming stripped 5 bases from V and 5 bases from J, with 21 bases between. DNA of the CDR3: TGTGCCAGCAGCCCCAGACCCGGACAGGGAGGGGAGACCCAGTACTTC. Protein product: CASSPRPGQGGETQYF.

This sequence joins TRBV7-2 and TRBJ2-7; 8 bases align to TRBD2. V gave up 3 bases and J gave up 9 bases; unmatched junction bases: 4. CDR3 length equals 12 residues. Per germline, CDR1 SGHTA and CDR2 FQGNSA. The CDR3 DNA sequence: TGTGCCAGCAGCTTTAGCGGGGACTTGCAGTACTTC. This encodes CASSFSGDLQYF.

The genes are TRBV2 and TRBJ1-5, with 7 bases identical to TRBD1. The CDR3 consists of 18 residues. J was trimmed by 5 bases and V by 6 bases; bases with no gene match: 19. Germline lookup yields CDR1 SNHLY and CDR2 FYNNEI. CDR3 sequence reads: CASSQKGVQGDNDQPQHF. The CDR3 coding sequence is TGTGCCAGCAGCCAGAAGGGGGTTCAGGGGGACAACGATCAGCCCCAGCATTTT.

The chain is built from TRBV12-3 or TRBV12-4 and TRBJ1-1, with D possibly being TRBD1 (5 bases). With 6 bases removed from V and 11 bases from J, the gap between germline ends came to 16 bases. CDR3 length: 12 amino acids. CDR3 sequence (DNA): TGTGCCAGCAGCCCTGGGCCAGGGCCGGCTTTCTTT. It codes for CASSPGPGPAFF.

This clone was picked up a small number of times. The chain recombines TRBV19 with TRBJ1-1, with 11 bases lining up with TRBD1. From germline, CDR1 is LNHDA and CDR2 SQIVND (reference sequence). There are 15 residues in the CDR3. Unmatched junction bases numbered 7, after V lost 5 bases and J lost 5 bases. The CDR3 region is CASSEDRGPGTEAFF. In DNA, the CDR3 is TGTGCCAGTAGTGAGGACAGGGGGCCAGGAACTGAAGCTTTCTTT.

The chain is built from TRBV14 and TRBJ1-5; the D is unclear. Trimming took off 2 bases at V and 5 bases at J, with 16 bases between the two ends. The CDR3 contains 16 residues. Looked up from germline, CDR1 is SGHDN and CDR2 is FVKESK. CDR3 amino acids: CASSQTSPSRDQPQHF. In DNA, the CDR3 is TGTGCCAGCAGCCAAACTTCCCCCTCACGGGATCAGCCCCAGCATTTT.